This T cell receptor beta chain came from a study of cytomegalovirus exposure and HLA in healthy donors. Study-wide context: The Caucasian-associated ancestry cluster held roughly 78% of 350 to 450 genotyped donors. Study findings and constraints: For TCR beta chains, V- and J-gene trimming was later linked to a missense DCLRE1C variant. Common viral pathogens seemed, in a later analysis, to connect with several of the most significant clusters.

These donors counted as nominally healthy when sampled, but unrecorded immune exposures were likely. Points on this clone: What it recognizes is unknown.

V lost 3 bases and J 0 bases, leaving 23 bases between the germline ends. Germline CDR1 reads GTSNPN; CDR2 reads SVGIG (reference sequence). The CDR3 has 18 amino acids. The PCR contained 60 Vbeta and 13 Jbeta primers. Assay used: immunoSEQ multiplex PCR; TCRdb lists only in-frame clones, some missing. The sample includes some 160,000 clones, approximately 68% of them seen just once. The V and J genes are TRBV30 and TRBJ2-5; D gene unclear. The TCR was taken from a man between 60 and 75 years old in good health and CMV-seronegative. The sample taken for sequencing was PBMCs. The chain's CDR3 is CAWRAGLESAPYQETQYF. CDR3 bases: TGTGCCTGGAGGGCTGGTCTAGAGAGCGCCCCGTACCAAGAGACCCAGTACTTC.